The T cell receptor beta chain under discussion was sequenced for a study of blood T cell repertoires in COVID-19. Study information: COVID-19 samples, acute and convalescent, were from the United States, Italy and Spain.

This clone was detected once. In assigning cohorts, the study relied on participant-reported clinical history. All exposed participants met a person with COVID-19 within 2 weeks before entering the study. Original processing notes: Using reference gene primer amplification, nucleated cell counts were estimated. TCRdb keeps only in-frame clones here, not all; method: immunoSEQ multiplex PCR. V and J calls and clone size come straight from that table; D and trimming were deduced from the DNA. The sample includes 200,000 to 250,000 clones, 75% to 90% seen only once; the top ten take around 3.8%. The CDR3 is made up of 14 amino acids. CDR1 is KGHDR and CDR2 is SFDVKD in the germline V gene. The V end lost 0 bases, the J end lost 6 bases, and 7 bases lay between the germline ends.

This rearrangement joins TRBV24-1 to TRBJ2-2; D ambiguous. The clonotype originates from a woman aged 25-40 years who had been exposed to COVID-19. Sequenced: PBMCs or T cells enriched from blood (not recorded which). DNA for the CDR3: TGTGCCACCAGTGATTTGAGCCCGTCCGGGGAGCTGTTTTTT. Amino acids: CATSDLSPSGELFF.